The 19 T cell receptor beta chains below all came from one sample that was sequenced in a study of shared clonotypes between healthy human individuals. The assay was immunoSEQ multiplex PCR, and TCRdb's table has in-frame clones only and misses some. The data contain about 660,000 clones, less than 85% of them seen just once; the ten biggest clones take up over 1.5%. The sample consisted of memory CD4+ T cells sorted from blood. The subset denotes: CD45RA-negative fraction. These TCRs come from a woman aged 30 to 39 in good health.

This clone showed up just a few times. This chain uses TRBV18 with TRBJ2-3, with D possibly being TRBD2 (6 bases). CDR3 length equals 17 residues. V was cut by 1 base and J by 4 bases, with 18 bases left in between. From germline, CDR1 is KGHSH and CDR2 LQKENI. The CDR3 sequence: CASSPRLPGRPPDTQYF. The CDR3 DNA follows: TGTGCCAGCTCACCACGTCTCCCCGGGAGACCCCCAGATACGCAGTATTTT.

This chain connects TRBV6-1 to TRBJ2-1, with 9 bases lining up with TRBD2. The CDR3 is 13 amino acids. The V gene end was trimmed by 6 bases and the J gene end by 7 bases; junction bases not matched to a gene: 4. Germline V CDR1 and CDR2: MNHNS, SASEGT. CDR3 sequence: CASRAGGGNEQFF. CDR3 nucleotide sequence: TGTGCCAGCAGAGCGGGAGGTGGTAATGAGCAGTTCTTC.

The CDR3 nucleotides are TGCGCCAGCAGCCCAGGGCAGGGGGTAACCTACAATGAGCAGTTCTTC. It translates to CASSPGQGVTYNEQFF. The chain links TRBV5-1 to TRBJ2-1; 7 bases agree with TRBD1. Germline loops: CDR1 SGHRS, CDR2 YFSETQ. CDR3 length: 16 residues. V shed 4 bases, J shed 2 bases, and the junction held 9 bases outside the gene matches.

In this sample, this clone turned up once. The CDR3 is CASSFGGTYEQYF. CDR3 sequence (DNA): TGTGCCAGCAGCTTCGGCGGGACCTACGAGCAGTACTTC. V and J are TRBV7-9 and TRBJ2-7; TRBD2 is a possible D gene (6 bases). CDR1 SEHNR and CDR2 FQNEAQ come from the germline V gene (reference sequence). There are 13 residues in the CDR3. V was trimmed by 3 bases and J by 2 bases, leaving 8 bases between them. The full variable domain, completed using reference TRBV7-9 and TRBJ2-7, is DTGVSQNPRHKITKRGQNVTFRCDPISEHNRLYWYRQTLGQGPEFLTYFQNEAQLEKSRLLSDRFSAERPKGSFSTLEIQRTEQGDSAMYLCASSFGGTYEQYFGPGTRLTVT.

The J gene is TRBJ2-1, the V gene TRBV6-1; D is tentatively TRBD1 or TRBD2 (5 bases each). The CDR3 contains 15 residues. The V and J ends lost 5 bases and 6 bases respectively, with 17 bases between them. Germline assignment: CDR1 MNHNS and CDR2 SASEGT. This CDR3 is CASSSGGRRSNEQFF. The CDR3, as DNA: TGTGCCAGCAGTTCTGGGGGACGGAGATCCAATGAGCAGTTCTTC.

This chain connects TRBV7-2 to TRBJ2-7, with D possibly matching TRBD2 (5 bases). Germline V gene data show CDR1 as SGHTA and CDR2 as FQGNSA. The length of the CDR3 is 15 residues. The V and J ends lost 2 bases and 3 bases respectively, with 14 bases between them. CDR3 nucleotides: TGTGCCAGCAGCTTACACTGGGGAGAGTACTACGAGCAGTACTTC. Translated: CASSLHWGEYYEQYF. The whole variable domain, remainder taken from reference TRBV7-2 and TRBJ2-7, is GAGVSQSPSNKVTEKGKDVELRCDPISGHTALYWYRQSLGQGLEFLIYFQGNSAPDKSGLPSDRFSAERTGGSVSTLTIQRTQQEDSAVYLCASSLHWGEYYEQYFGPGTRLTVT.

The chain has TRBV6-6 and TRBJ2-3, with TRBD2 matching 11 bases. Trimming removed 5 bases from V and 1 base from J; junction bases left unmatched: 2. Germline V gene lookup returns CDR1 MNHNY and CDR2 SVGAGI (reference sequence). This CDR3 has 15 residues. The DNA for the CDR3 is TGTGCCAGCAGTGGGACTAGCGGACGCACAGATACGCAGTATTTT. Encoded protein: CASSGTSGRTDTQYF.

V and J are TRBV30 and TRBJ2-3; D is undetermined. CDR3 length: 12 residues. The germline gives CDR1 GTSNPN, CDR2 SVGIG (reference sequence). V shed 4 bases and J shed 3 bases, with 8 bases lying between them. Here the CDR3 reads CAWNIGTDTQYF. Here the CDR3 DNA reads TGTGCCTGGAATATCGGGACAGATACGCAGTATTTT.

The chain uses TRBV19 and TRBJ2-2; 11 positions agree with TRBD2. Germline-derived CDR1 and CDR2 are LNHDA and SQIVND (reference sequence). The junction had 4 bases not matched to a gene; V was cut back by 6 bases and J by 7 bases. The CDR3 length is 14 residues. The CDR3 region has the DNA TGTGCCAGTAGACTAGCGGGAGAGAGCGGGGAGCTGTTTTTT. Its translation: CASRLAGESGELFF. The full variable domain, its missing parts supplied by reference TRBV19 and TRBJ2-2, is DGGITQSPKYLFRKEGQNVTLSCEQNLNHDAMYWYRQDPGQGLRLIYYSQIVNDFQKGDIAEGYSVSREKKESFPLTVTSAQKNPTAFYLCASRLAGESGELFFGEGSRLTVL.

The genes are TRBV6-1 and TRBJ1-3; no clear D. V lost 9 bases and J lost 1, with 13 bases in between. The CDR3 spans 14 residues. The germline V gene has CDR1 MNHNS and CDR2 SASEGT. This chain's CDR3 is CASQSTLSGNTIYF. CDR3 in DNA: TGTGCCAGTCAGAGTACATTATCTGGAAACACCATATATTTT.

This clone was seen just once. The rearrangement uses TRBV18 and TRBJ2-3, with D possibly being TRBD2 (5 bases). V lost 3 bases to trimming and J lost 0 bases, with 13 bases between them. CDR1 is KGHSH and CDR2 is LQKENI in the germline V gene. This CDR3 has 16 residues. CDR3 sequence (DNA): TGTGCCAGCTCACCTCGATCCACTAGAAGCACAGATACGCAGTATTTT. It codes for CASSPRSTRSTDTQYF. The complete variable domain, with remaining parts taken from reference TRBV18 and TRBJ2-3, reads NAGVMQNPRHLVRRRGQEARLRCSPMKGHSHVYWYRQLPEEGLKFMVYLQKENIIDESGMPKERFSAEFPKEGPSILRIQQVVRGDSAAYFCASSPRSTRSTDTQYFGPGTRLTVL.

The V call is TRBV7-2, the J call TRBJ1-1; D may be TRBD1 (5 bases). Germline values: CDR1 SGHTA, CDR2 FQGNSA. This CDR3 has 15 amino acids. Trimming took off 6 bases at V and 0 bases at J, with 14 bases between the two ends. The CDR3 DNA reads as TGTGCCAGCAGGTCGCGGGGGGGGATGAACACTGAAGCTTTCTTT. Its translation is CASRSRGGMNTEAFF.

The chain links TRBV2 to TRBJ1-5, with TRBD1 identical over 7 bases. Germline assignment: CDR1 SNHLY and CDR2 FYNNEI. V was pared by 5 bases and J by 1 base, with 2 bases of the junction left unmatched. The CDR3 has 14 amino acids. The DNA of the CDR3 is TGTGCCAGCAGTAAGGACAGGAGCAATCAGCCCCAGCATTTT. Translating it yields CASSKDRSNQPQHF.

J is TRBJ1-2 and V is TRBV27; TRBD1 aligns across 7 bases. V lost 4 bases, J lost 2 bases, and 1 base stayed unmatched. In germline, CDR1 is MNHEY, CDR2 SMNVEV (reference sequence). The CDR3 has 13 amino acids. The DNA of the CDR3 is TGTGCCAGCAGTTCGGGACAGAACTATGGCTACACCTTC. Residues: CASSSGQNYGYTF.

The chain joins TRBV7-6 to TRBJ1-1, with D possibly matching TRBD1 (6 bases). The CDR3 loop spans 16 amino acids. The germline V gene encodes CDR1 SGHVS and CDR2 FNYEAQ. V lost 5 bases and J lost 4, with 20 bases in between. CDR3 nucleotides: TGTGCCAGCAGCCCCCCGGTCCAGGGGTGGACCACTGAAGCTTTCTTT. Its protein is CASSPPVQGWTTEAFF.

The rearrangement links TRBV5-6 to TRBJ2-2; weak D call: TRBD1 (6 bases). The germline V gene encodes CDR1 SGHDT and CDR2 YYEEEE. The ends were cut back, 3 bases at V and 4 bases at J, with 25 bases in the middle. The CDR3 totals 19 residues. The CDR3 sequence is CASSSAGSSPGHFTGELFF. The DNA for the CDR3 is TGTGCCAGCAGCTCGGCCGGCTCGTCACCGGGACACTTCACCGGGGAGCTGTTTTTT.

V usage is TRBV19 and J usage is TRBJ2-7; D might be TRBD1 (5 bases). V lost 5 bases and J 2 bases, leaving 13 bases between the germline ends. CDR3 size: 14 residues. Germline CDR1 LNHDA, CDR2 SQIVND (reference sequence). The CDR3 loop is CASSASTVPYEQYF. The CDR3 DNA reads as TGTGCCAGTAGTGCCTCGACAGTGCCCTACGAGCAGTACTTC.

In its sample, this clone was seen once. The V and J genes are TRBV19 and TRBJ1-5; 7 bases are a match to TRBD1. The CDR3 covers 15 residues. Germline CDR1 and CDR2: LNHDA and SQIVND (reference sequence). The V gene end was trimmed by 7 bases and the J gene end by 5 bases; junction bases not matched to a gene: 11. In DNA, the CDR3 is TGTGCCAGTACCCCCAGAGGCAGGGGGGATCAGCCCCAGCATTTT. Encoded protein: CASTPRGRGDQPQHF.

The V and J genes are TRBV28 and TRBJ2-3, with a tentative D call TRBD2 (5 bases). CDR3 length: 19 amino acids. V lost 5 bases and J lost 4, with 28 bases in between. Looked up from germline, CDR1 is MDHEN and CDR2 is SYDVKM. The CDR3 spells CASSPIAGGLGSAADTQYF. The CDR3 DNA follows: TGTGCCAGCAGTCCCATAGCTGGCGGCTTGGGGAGCGCGGCAGATACGCAGTATTTT.